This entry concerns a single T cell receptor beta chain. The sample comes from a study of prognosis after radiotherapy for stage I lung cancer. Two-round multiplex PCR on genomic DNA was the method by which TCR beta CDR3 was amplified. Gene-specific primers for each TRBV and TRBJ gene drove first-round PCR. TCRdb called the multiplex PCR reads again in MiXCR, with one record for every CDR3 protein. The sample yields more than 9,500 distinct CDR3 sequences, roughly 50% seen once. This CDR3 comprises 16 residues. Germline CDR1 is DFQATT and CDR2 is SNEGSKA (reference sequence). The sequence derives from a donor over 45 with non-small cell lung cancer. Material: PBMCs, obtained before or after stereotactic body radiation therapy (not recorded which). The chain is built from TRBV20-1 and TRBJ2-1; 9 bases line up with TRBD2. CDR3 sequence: CISRRSETSGYNEQFF. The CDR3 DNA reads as TGCATTTCTAGAAGGAGTGAGACTAGCGGCTACAATGAGCAGTTCTTC.